Included here is one T cell receptor beta chain sequence, with context. The germline gives CDR1 LGHNA, CDR2 YSLEER. The CDR3 consists of 13 residues. Trimming took 4 bases from V and 1 from J, leaving 7 bases between them. This record belongs to a study of OX40 agonist ivuxolimab in advanced cancers. Study in general: A partial response was reached by three patients: one with hepatocellular carcinoma and two with cutaneous melanoma.

Sequencing was performed with immunoSEQ multiplex PCR; in TCRdb, only in-frame clones are kept and a portion is missing. In the table there are 45,000 to 55,000 clones, around 86% of which are singletons. The clonotype was recovered from an adult with an advanced solid tumor such as melanoma, head and neck, liver or kidney cancer. This chain uses TRBV4-3 with TRBJ1-1; D ambiguous. Sequencing used CD4+ or CD8+ T cells sorted from blood, obtained in a trial of the OX40 agonist ivuxolimab. The chain's CDR3 is CASSLLGNTEAFF. The CDR3 nucleotides read TGCGCCAGCAGCCTTCTCGGGAACACTGAAGCTTTCTTT.